This record looks at one T cell receptor (beta chain) sequence and its context. This record belongs to a study of cytomegalovirus exposure and HLA in healthy donors. The trim removed 0 bases at V and 4 bases at J, leaving 1 base unmatched. Per germline, CDR1 LGHNA and CDR2 YSLEER. The CDR3 runs 15 residues. PCR used 60 Vbeta primers and 13 Jbeta primers. The table came from immunoSEQ multiplex PCR; TCRdb's copy has only in-frame clones and leaves some out. This table holds under 100,000 clones, under 80% found once. The gene calls are TRBV4-3 and TRBJ1-4; TRBD1 matches at 8 bases. Sequenced input: PBMCs. The TCR was taken from a boy aged 5-17 years in good health and CMV-seronegative. The CDR3, as DNA: TGCGCCAGCAGCCAAGATACAGGGGGTAATGAAAAACTGTTTTTT. Amino acid sequence: CASSQDTGGNEKLFF.